The next 27 T cell receptor beta chains were all read from a single sample in a study of cytomegalovirus exposure and HLA in healthy donors. The PCR was carried out with 60 Vbeta primers and 13 Jbeta primers. The data were produced by immunoSEQ multiplex PCR, yet TCRdb's version contains in-frame clones alone and is incomplete. The sample lists under 200,000 clones, around 65% occurring once. Material for sequencing was PBMCs. Receptors were obtained from a woman between 40 and 50 years old in good health and CMV-seropositive.

In regard to this clone: One end of the junction does not line up with germline, which may come from a read error. This sequence joins TRBV7-8 and TRBJ1-2; D ambiguous. CDR3 length equals 13 residues. Germline V gives CDR1 SGHVS, CDR2 FQNEAQ. The CDR3 DNA reads as TGTGCCAGCAGCCTACATGGGGAGGGTGGCTACCCCTTC. This codes for CASSLHGEGGYPF.

The V call is TRBV7-9, the J call TRBJ1-4, with D unclear. The CDR3 runs to 13 residues. Trimming removed 5 bases at V and 8 bases at J, with 12 bases between. The V gene's germline CDR1 is SEHNR and CDR2 FQNEAQ (reference sequence). CDR3 sequence (DNA): TGTGCCAGCAGCCTCGGGATCGGGGAAAAACTGTTTTTT. It yields the protein CASSLGIGEKLFF.

This chain joins TRBV27 and TRBJ2-1, with 14 bases fitting TRBD2. The CDR3 length is 16 residues. Per the germline V gene, CDR1 is MNHEY and CDR2 is SMNVEV (reference sequence). J lost 4 bases, V lost 2 bases, and 1 base had no gene match. The CDR3 sequence is CASSLGLAGGYNEQFF. The CDR3, as DNA: TGTGCCAGCAGTTTAGGACTAGCGGGGGGATACAATGAGCAGTTCTTC.

V gene TRBV2 combines with J gene TRBJ1-3; D might be TRBD1 (6 bases). Germline V gene sequence: CDR1 SNHLY, CDR2 FYNNEI. CDR3 length: 14 amino acids. The germline V and J ends were trimmed by 8 bases and 2 bases, with 13 bases remaining between them. CDR3 in amino acids: CASSDRIAGNTIYF. CDR3 nucleotide sequence: TGTGCCAGCTCGGACAGAATCGCTGGAAACACCATATATTTT.

Here the CDR3 reads CASSQEGQTSGGYPSEQYF. The CDR3 DNA reads TGCGCCAGCAGCCAAGAAGGCCAGACTAGCGGAGGCTACCCCAGCGAGCAGTACTTC. V usage is TRBV4-1 and J usage is TRBJ2-7, with 9 positions matching TRBD2. The ends lost 0 bases at V and 6 bases at J; junction bases unmatched: 18. Germline CDR1 MGHRA, CDR2 YSYEKL. CDR3 size: 19 residues.

The chain has TRBV7-9 and TRBJ1-6, with D hard to call. Germline CDR1 is SEHNR and CDR2 is FQNEAQ (reference sequence). The ends were cut back, 2 bases at V and 6 bases at J, with 11 bases in the middle. This CDR3 has 15 amino acids. In nucleotides, the CDR3 is TGTGCCAGCAGCTTAATGGGCAGAACTAATTCACCCCTCCACTTT. Encoded protein: CASSLMGRTNSPLHF.

The chain combines TRBV19 with TRBJ2-1; 7 bases line up with TRBD2. Germline CDR1 and CDR2: LNHDA and SQIVND (reference sequence). The length of the CDR3 is 13 residues. J lost 7 bases, V lost 3 bases, and 3 bases had no gene match. The DNA of the CDR3 is TGTGCCAGTAGTATTGGGGGAGGGAATGAGCAGTTCTTC. It is translated as CASSIGGGNEQFF.

The J gene is TRBJ2-5, the V gene TRBV4-1; D is perhaps TRBD1 (5 bases). Deletions cut 3 bases from V and 5 bases from J, with 10 bases between. CDR1 MGHRA and CDR2 YSYEKL come from the germline V gene. This CDR3 has 13 residues. As DNA, the CDR3 is TGCGCCAGCAGCCAGGGGCCCTGGGAGACCCAGTACTTC. Its translation is CASSQGPWETQYF.

The chain joins TRBV9 to TRBJ2-7, with TRBD2 identical over 12 bases. The germline CDR1 and CDR2 sequences are SGDLS and YYNGEE. The V and J ends lost 4 bases and 9 bases, in that order; junction bases with no gene match: 5. This CDR3 is built from 13 residues. The CDR3 reads CASSPGTSGRQYF. The CDR3 DNA follows: TGTGCCAGCAGCCCGGGGACTAGCGGGCGGCAGTACTTC.

The chain couples TRBV6-1 to TRBJ2-1; the D gene is possibly TRBD1 (6 bases). Germline V lookup: CDR1 MNHNS, CDR2 SASEGT. CDR3 length: 14 residues. Trimming shortened V by 5 bases and J by 1 base, and 9 bases separated the two germline ends. The CDR3 is CASSRGQSYNEQFF. The CDR3 DNA reads TGTGCCAGCAGTAGAGGACAGTCCTACAATGAGCAGTTCTTC.

This clone was found a few times. This chain connects TRBV18 to TRBJ1-5, with 9 nucleotides matching TRBD1. This CDR3 has 16 residues. Germline V gives CDR1 KGHSH, CDR2 LQKENI. With V trimmed by 2 bases and J by 1 base, 3 bases remained unmatched. The chain's CDR3 is CASSPGQGSSNQPQHF. The CDR3 nucleotides are TGTGCCAGCTCACCAGGACAGGGGAGCAGCAATCAGCCCCAGCATTTT.

The gene calls are TRBV18 and TRBJ2-1; TRBD1 aligns across 7 bases. V lost 4 bases to trimming and J lost 0 bases; unmatched junction nucleotides: 6. The CDR3 sequence is 16 residues long. Per germline, CDR1 KGHSH and CDR2 LQKENI. This CDR3 is CASSLKQGSSYNEQFF. The CDR3 region has the DNA TGTGCCAGCTCACTTAAACAGGGGAGCTCCTACAATGAGCAGTTCTTC.

This clone was observed a single time. The junction and the germline gene differ at one end; a read error may be behind it. This chain uses TRBV13 with TRBJ1-5; no reliable D call. Germline values: CDR1 PRHDT, CDR2 FYEKMQ (reference sequence). The CDR3 loop spans 15 amino acids. For the CDR3, the DNA is TGTGCCAGCAGCTTTGGCAGGACTGCAAATCAGCCCCAGAATTTT. It codes for CASSFGRTANQPQNF.

J is TRBJ2-3 and V is TRBV7-2, with D unclear. V lost 8 bases to trimming and J lost 2 bases, with 20 bases between them. CDR1 and CDR2 (germline): SGHTA, FQGNSA. There are 16 residues in the CDR3. The chain's CDR3 is CASASPRGINTDTQYF. The DNA of the CDR3 is TGTGCCAGCGCCTCGCCTCGCGGAATCAACACAGATACGCAGTATTTT.

This clone was found once. V gene TRBV19 combines with J gene TRBJ1-3; TRBD1 matches at 10 bases. J was trimmed by 0 bases and V by 3 bases; bases with no gene match: 5. Germline lookup yields CDR1 LNHDA and CDR2 SQIVND (reference sequence). The CDR3 length is 17 residues. CDR3 sequence (DNA): TGTGCCAGTAGTATCGCCGGGACAGGGGCCTCTGGAAACACCATATATTTT. It yields the protein CASSIAGTGASGNTIYF.

CDR3 in DNA: TGTGCCAGCAGGCCCAGTGGGGCCGCCACTGAAGCTTTCTTT. Its protein is CASRPSGAATEAFF. The chain has TRBV7-2 and TRBJ1-1; TRBD1 is a possible D gene (5 bases). V lost 6 bases and J lost 4, with 15 bases in between. CDR1 is SGHTA, CDR2 FQGNSA, per germline. The CDR3 sequence is 14 residues long. The full variable domain, rest sourced from reference TRBV7-2 and TRBJ1-1, is GAGVSQSPSNKVTEKGKDVELRCDPISGHTALYWYRQSLGQGLEFLIYFQGNSAPDKSGLPSDRFSAERTGGSVSTLTIQRTQQEDSAVYLCASRPSGAATEAFFGQGTRLTVV.

The chain is built from TRBV5-6 and TRBJ2-7; D is perhaps TRBD2 (7 bases). The V gene's germline CDR1 is SGHDT and CDR2 YYEEEE. With 4 bases removed from V and 3 bases from J, the gap between germline ends came to 17 bases. The CDR3 contains 15 residues. The CDR3 DNA reads as TGTGCCAGCAGCACCCTAGGGGGGGCGAGCTACGAGCAGTACTTC. This translates into CASSTLGGASYEQYF.

The count of this clone is one. CDR3 protein: CASSFSAGEYTYEQYF. The CDR3 DNA reads TGTGCCAGCAGTTTCTCCGCAGGGGAATACACCTACGAGCAGTACTTC. The gene calls are TRBV7-2 and TRBJ2-7; tentative D call: TRBD1 (6 bases). CDR3 size: 16 residues. Germline V gives CDR1 SGHTA, CDR2 FQGNSA. Trimming shortened V by 6 bases and J by 2 bases, and 20 bases separated the two germline ends.

This clone was observed a few times. V usage is TRBV27 and J usage is TRBJ1-2; D is possibly TRBD1 (5 bases). The CDR3 consists of 14 residues. The ends were cut back, 5 bases at V and 1 base at J, with 11 bases in the middle. Germline values: CDR1 MNHEY, CDR2 SMNVEV (reference sequence). DNA of the CDR3: TGTGCCAGCAGTCAAGGGGTGGGTAACTATGGCTACACCTTC. This translates into CASSQGVGNYGYTF.

This chain joins TRBV7-2 and TRBJ1-5; D uncertain. The germline V gene encodes CDR1 SGHTA and CDR2 FQGNSA. V was cut by 5 bases and J by 0 bases, with 14 bases left in between. This CDR3 spans 16 amino acids. The CDR3: CASSPAAAYSNQPQHF. DNA for the CDR3: TGTGCCAGCAGCCCAGCGGCAGCCTATAGCAATCAGCCCCAGCATTTT.

The chain carries TRBV28 and TRBJ2-3; D gene uncertain. The V gene's germline CDR1 is MDHEN and CDR2 SYDVKM. V was pared by 6 bases and J by 6 bases, with 10 bases between. The CDR3 sequence is 12 residues long. In DNA, the CDR3 is TGTGCCAGCAGCTTTTTCGGGGATACGCAGTATTTT. Translating it yields CASSFFGDTQYF.

The chain recombines TRBV4-1 with TRBJ1-6; D perhaps matches TRBD1 (6 bases). Germline V gene lookup returns CDR1 MGHRA and CDR2 YSYEKL. Trimming cost V 6 bases and J 5 bases, with 11 bases left between them. This CDR3 has 14 amino acids. The CDR3 reads CASRAGQNNSPLHF. CDR3 nucleotides: TGCGCCAGCAGGGCCGGACAGAATAATTCACCCCTCCACTTT.

As concerns this clone: A junction boundary mismatches the germline segment, possibly from a read error. This rearrangement joins TRBV19 to TRBJ1-2; perhaps TRBD1 as D (5 bases). Germline-derived CDR1 and CDR2 are LNHDA and SQIVND (reference sequence). This CDR3 has 16 residues. The DNA for the CDR3 is TGTGCCAGTAGTTTAGACCGGGACTCAGCTAACTATGGCTACACCTTC. Translating it yields CASSLDRDSANYGYTF.

The chain joins TRBV5-6 to TRBJ1-1; no clear D. CDR3 length: 14 residues. Trimming took 0 bases from V and 1 from J, leaving 7 bases between them. Per the germline V gene, CDR1 is SGHDT and CDR2 is YYEEEE. This CDR3 reads CASSLGLANTEAFF. In DNA, the CDR3 is TGTGCCAGCAGCTTGGGCCTAGCGAACACTGAAGCTTTCTTT.

This chain uses TRBV7-2 with TRBJ1-1; tentative D call: TRBD1 (6 bases). V was trimmed by 4 bases and J by 1 base, leaving 10 bases between them. This CDR3 has 14 residues. Germline V CDR1 and CDR2: SGHTA, FQGNSA. CDR3 amino acids: CASSSWTANTEAFF. The CDR3 DNA sequence: TGTGCCAGCAGCTCGTGGACAGCGAACACTGAAGCTTTCTTT. The whole variable domain, remainder taken from reference TRBV7-2 and TRBJ1-1, is GAGVSQSPSNKVTEKGKDVELRCDPISGHTALYWYRQSLGQGLEFLIYFQGNSAPDKSGLPSDRFSAERTGGSVSTLTIQRTQQEDSAVYLCASSSWTANTEAFFGQGTRLTVV.

The chain links TRBV6-1 to TRBJ2-5; tentative D call: TRBD2 (7 bases). With 7 bases removed from V and 5 bases from J, the gap between germline ends came to 14 bases. The CDR3 loop spans 13 amino acids. The germline CDR1 and CDR2 sequences are MNHNS and SASEGT. DNA for the CDR3: TGTGCCAGCAATCGGGGGGCGCGTGAGACCCAGTACTTC. Translating it yields CASNRGARETQYF.

This clone was seen more than once but under ten times. This sample also contains other DNA sequences that code for the same CDR3. The rearrangement joins TRBV19 to TRBJ1-1; possible D gene TRBD1, 6 bases. V was pared by 4 bases and J by 1 base, with 10 bases between. CDR3 length: 14 amino acids. Germline V gives CDR1 LNHDA, CDR2 SQIVND (reference sequence). The CDR3 protein is CASSTRTANTEAFF. DNA for the CDR3: TGTGCCAGTAGTACTCGGACAGCGAACACTGAAGCTTTCTTT.